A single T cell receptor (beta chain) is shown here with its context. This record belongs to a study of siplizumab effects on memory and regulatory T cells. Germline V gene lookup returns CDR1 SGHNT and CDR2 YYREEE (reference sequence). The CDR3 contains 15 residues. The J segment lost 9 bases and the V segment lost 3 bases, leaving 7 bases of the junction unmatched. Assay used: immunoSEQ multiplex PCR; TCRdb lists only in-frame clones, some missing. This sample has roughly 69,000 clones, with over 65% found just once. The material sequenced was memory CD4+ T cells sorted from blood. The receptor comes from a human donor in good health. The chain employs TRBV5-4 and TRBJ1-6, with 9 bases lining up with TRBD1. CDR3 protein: CASSWDRVPSSPLHF. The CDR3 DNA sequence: TGTGCCAGCAGCTGGGACAGGGTACCGAGTTCACCCCTCCACTTT.